Below are 17 T cell receptor beta chains sequenced from a single sample in a study of Ad26.COV2.S vaccination and SARS-CoV-2 variants. Sequenced by immunoSEQ multiplex PCR; TCRdb stores in-frame clones only, minus some. The sample yields some 320,000 clones, around 81% seen once. Stated treatment: roughly 20 received Ad26.COV2.S at low or high dose, single or two shots; roughly five received placebo; per-sample allocation not given. Specimen acquisition occurred on day 63 following the initial vaccine or placebo injection. The sequenced sample was peripheral blood, obtained in a trial of Ad26.COV2.S vaccine versus placebo. Every receptor here comes from a person between 18 and 65 years old who received the Ad26.COV2.S COVID-19 vaccine or a placebo.

V and J are TRBV5-1 and TRBJ2-5; TRBD1 or TRBD2 may be the D gene (5 bases each). The CDR3 loop spans 14 amino acids. CDR1 and CDR2 from the germline V gene are SGHRS and YFSETQ. The V end lost 4 bases, the J end lost 2 bases, and 12 bases lay between the germline ends. This chain's CDR3 is CASSLLGDQETQYF. DNA of the CDR3: TGCGCCAGCAGCCTCTTGGGGGATCAAGAGACCCAGTACTTC.

This chain links TRBV2 with TRBJ2-7; 12 bases line up with TRBD2. Germline loops: CDR1 SNHLY, CDR2 FYNNEI. This CDR3 is 18 amino acids long. Trimming removed 5 bases from V and 6 bases from J; junction bases left unmatched: 17. CDR3 DNA sequence: TGTGCCAGCAGTCAGAGGACGCTAGCGGGGGGGCCCTCTGGCGAGCAGTACTTC. Translated: CASSQRTLAGGPSGEQYF.

The J gene is TRBJ1-2, the V gene TRBV28; no firm D call. CDR1 and CDR2 from the germline V gene are MDHEN and SYDVKM. The CDR3 contains 10 residues. V was cut by 3 bases and J by 6 bases, with 2 bases left in between. DNA for the CDR3: TGTGCCAGCAGTTTTAATGGCTACACCTTC. Its translation is CASSFNGYTF.

In this sample, this clone turned up once. This chain links TRBV19 with TRBJ1-2; D might be TRBD1 (6 bases). Trimming took off 2 bases at V and 7 bases at J, with 14 bases between the two ends. CDR1 is LNHDA and CDR2 is SQIVND in the germline V gene (reference sequence). This CDR3 contains 14 residues. The CDR3, as DNA: TGTGCCAGTAGTATATCGCAGGGGCAGCGTGGCTACACCTTC. Its translation: CASSISQGQRGYTF.

This chain connects TRBV4-1 to TRBJ2-2, with a weak D call TRBD2 (7 bases). CDR1 is MGHRA and CDR2 is YSYEKL in the germline V gene. The CDR3 totals 18 residues. Trimming left V 1 base short and J 7 bases short, with 22 bases between. CDR3 DNA sequence: TGCGCCAGCAGCCAAGTAGGACGGGGGGCTGGTTTGGACGGGGAGCTGTTTTTT. Translating gives CASSQVGRGAGLDGELFF.

The CDR3 reads CASSPFPGELISPLHF. The CDR3 coding sequence is TGTGCCAGCAGCCCTTTTCCAGGGGAGTTGATTTCACCCCTCCACTTT. This rearrangement joins TRBV9 to TRBJ1-6, with D possibly TRBD1 on 6 matching bases. Trimming took 4 bases from V and 9 from J, leaving 20 bases between them. Germline V gene sequence: CDR1 SGDLS, CDR2 YYNGEE. This CDR3 has 16 amino acids. The entire variable domain, with the rest obtained from reference TRBV9 and TRBJ1-6, is as follows: DSGVTQTPKHLITATGQRVTLRCSPRSGDLSVYWYQQSLDQGLQFLIQYYNGEERAKGNILERFSAQQFPDLHSELNLSSLELGDSALYFCASSPFPGELISPLHFGNGTRLTVT.

The CDR3: CASSLAQGNSPLHF. The DNA for the CDR3 is TGTGCCAGCAGCTTGGCGCAGGGAAACTCACCCCTCCACTTT. This rearrangement joins TRBV5-6 to TRBJ1-6, with a tentative D call TRBD1 (5 bases). Germline V gene lookup returns CDR1 SGHDT and CDR2 YYEEEE. Trimming stripped 0 bases from V and 10 bases from J, with 11 bases between. This CDR3 spans 14 amino acids. The entire variable domain, with the rest obtained from reference TRBV5-6 and TRBJ1-6, is as follows: DAGVTQSPTHLIKTRGQQVTLRCSPKSGHDTVSWYQQALGQGPQFIFQYYEEEERQRGNFPDRFSGHQFPNYSSELNVNALLLGDSALYLCASSLAQGNSPLHFGNGTRLTVT.

This clone has more than one count but fewer than ten. CDR3 protein: CASSATVEQYF. In DNA, the CDR3 is TGTGCCAGCAGTGCTACAGTTGAGCAGTACTTC. V and J are TRBV2 and TRBJ2-7; D is unresolved. The length of the CDR3 is 11 residues. Trimming removed 4 bases from V and 7 bases from J, with 8 bases in between. Germline loops: CDR1 SNHLY, CDR2 FYNNEI. Together with reference TRBV2 and TRBJ2-7, the CDR3 gives the full variable domain: EPEVTQTPSHQVTQMGQEVILRCVPISNHLYFYWYRQILGQKVEFLVSFYNNEISEKSEIFDDQFSVERPDGSNFTLKIRSTKLEDSAMYFCASSATVEQYFGPGTRLTVT.

This chain joins TRBV5-5 and TRBJ1-5; unclear D gene. Germline V gene lookup returns CDR1 SGHKS and CDR2 YYEKEE (reference sequence). Trimming pared 3 bases from V and 5 bases from J, leaving 15 bases between. CDR3 length: 15 amino acids. CDR3 bases: TGTGCCAGCAGCTCCGGTGGTAGCCGCGATCAGCCCCAGCATTTT. It encodes CASSSGGSRDQPQHF.

This clone was counted between two and nine times. This CDR3 is also generated by other DNA sequences in the sample. The J gene is TRBJ1-2, the V gene TRBV3-1 (or the pseudogene TRBV3-2); D might be TRBD1 (6 bases). The germline gives CDR1 LGHDT, CDR2 YNNKEL (reference sequence). Trimming pared 3 bases from V and 2 bases from J, leaving 10 bases between. The CDR3 spans 14 residues. CDR3 in DNA: TGTGCCAGCAGCCATCGGACAGACAACTATGGCTACACCTTC. This sequence encodes CASSHRTDNYGYTF.

The V and J genes are TRBV5-1 and TRBJ1-3; D might be TRBD1 (5 bases). This CDR3 comprises 15 residues. Trimming stripped 5 bases from V and 0 bases from J, with 12 bases between. Per germline, CDR1 SGHRS and CDR2 YFSETQ. CDR3 sequence: CASRADRPSGNTIYF. The DNA of the CDR3 is TGCGCCAGCAGGGCTGACAGACCCTCTGGAAACACCATATATTTT.

V usage is TRBV2 and J usage is TRBJ1-6; 7 bases map to TRBD1. With V trimmed by 9 bases and J by 7 bases, 12 bases remained unmatched. Germline CDR1 reads SNHLY; CDR2 reads FYNNEI. The CDR3 loop spans 15 amino acids. Written as DNA, the CDR3 is TGTGCCAGACGATCAGGGGGACAGTGGAATTCACCCCTCCACTTT. Translated: CARRSGGQWNSPLHF.

V is TRBV10-3 and J is TRBJ2-3; the D is unclear. Deletions cut 4 bases from V and 1 base from J, with 15 bases between. Germline lookup yields CDR1 ENHRY and CDR2 SYGVKD. CDR3 length equals 16 residues. The CDR3 spells CAISGSRGFGTDTQYF. The DNA of the CDR3 is TGTGCCATCAGTGGTAGTCGCGGATTTGGCACAGATACGCAGTATTTT.

In nucleotides, the CDR3 is TGTGCCAGTAGTATCTTCCTAGGAGAGACCCAGTACTTC. Translating it yields CASSIFLGETQYF. This sequence joins TRBV19 and TRBJ2-5; D is unresolved. This CDR3 has 13 residues. The germline CDR1 and CDR2 sequences are LNHDA and SQIVND (reference sequence). Trimming took 3 bases from V and 4 from J, leaving 9 bases between them.

This clone was detected only once. This rearrangement joins TRBV28 to TRBJ1-2; D might be TRBD1 (5 bases). The CDR3 contains 12 residues. V was cut by 10 bases and J by 8 bases, with 17 bases left in between. In germline, CDR1 is MDHEN, CDR2 SYDVKM. CDR3 nucleotide sequence: TGTGCCACCCCGGGACTCCTTACGGGCTACACCTTC. Its translation is CATPGLLTGYTF.

As concerns this clone: This CDR3 is also generated by other DNA sequences in the sample. The rearrangement links TRBV12-3 or TRBV12-4 to TRBJ2-5; D not certain. V was shortened by 3 bases and J by 5 bases, with 4 bases between the two germline ends. This CDR3 comprises 11 residues. For the CDR3, the DNA is TGTGCCAGCAGTTTTCGGGAGACCCAGTACTTC. Protein product: CASSFRETQYF.

This clone was found many times. The CDR3 loop is CAITEDQGAQYF. The CDR3 DNA is TGTGCCATCACCGAGGATCAGGGCGCGCAGTACTTC. The chain recombines TRBV10-3 with TRBJ2-7, with a possible D match to TRBD1 (5 bases). The CDR3 spans 12 residues. CDR1 ENHRY and CDR2 SYGVKD come from the germline V gene. V was shortened by 7 bases and J by 9 bases, with 16 bases between the two germline ends.